This TCR beta chain comes out of a study of CD8+ T cells in alopecia areata. Noted treatment: oral pan-JAK inhibitor, 5-10 mg twice daily. From PBMCs, CD4+ and CD8+ T cells were sorted. A single count supports this clone. Sequencing used cDNA as its template, made by extracting RNA and reverse transcribing it. Sequencing used immunoSEQ multiplex PCR; TCRdb keeps in-frame clones, though not all of them. The table has around 290,000 clones, 55% to 70% seen once. This TCR was recovered from a human donor with alopecia areata. Source: CD4+ T cells sorted from blood, taken at week 24, from a patient treated with tofacitinib.

In nucleotides, the CDR3 is TGCAGCGTACTCCTGCAGGGTCCTAGCAATCAGCCCCAGCATTTT. This gives the protein CSVLLQGPSNQPQHF. V gene TRBV29-1 combines with J gene TRBJ1-5; TRBD1 is a possible D gene (5 bases). V lost 6 bases, J lost 0 bases, and 15 bases lay in between. Germline loops: CDR1 SQVTM, CDR2 ANQGSEA. The CDR3 totals 15 residues. Together with reference TRBV29-1 and TRBJ1-5, the CDR3 gives the full variable domain: SAVISQKPSRDICQRGTSLTIQCQVDSQVTMMFWYRQQPGQSLTLIATANQGSEATYESGFVIDKFPISRPNLTFSTLTVSNMSPEDSSIYLCSVLLQGPSNQPQHFGDGTRLSIL.